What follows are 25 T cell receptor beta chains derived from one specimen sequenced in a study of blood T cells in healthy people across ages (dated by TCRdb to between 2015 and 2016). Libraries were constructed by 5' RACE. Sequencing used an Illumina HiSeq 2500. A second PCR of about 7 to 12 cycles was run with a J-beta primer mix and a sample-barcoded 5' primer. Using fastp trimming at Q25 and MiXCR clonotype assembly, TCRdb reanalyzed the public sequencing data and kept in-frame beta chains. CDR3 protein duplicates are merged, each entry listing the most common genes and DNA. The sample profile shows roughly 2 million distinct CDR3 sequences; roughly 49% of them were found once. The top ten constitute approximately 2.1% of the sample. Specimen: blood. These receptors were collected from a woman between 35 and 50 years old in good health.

The CDR3 nucleotides read TGTGCCAGCAGCTCGCAGACTAGCGGGGGCCTGAAAAGCTCCTACAATGAGCAGTTCTTC. This translates into CASSSQTSGGLKSSYNEQFF. This chain joins TRBV7-3 and TRBJ2-1; TRBD2 matches at 12 bases. The CDR3 runs to 20 residues. V lost 4 bases and J lost 0; bases outside the gene matches: 13. CDR1 is SGHTA and CDR2 is FQGTGA in the germline V gene.

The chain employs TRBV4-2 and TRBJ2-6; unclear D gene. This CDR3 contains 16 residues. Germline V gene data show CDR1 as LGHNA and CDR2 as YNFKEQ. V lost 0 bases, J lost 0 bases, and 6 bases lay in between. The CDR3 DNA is TGTGCCAGCAGCCAAGATCCCGACTCTGGGGCCAACGTCCTGACTTTC. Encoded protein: CASSQDPDSGANVLTF.

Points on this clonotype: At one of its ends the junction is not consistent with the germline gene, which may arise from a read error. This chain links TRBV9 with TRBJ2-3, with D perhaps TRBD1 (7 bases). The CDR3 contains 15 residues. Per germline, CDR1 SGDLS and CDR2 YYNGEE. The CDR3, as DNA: TGTGCCGGCAGCGGTCCTCTCAGGGGGGCAGATACGCAGTATTTT. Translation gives CAGSGPLRGADTQYF.

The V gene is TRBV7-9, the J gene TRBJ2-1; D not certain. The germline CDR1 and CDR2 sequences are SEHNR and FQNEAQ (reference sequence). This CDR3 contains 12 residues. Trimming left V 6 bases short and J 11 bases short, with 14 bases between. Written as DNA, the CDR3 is TGTGCCAGCAGAGAATTGAACGGGCAGCAGTTCTTC. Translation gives CASRELNGQQFF.

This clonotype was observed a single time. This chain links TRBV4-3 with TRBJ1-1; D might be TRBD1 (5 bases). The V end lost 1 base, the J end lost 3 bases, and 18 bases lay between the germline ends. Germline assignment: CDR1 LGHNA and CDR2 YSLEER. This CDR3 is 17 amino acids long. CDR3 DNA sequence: TGCGCCAGCAGCCAAGCGCAGGGAGACTATGGCTACACTGAAGCTTTCTTT. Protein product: CASSQAQGDYGYTEAFF.

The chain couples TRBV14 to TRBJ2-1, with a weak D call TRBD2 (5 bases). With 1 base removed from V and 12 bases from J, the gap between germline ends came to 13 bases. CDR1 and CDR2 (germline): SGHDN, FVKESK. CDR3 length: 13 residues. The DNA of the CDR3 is TGTGCCAGCAGCCAAGTGATCGGAGGAGGGCAGTTCTTC. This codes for CASSQVIGGGQFF.

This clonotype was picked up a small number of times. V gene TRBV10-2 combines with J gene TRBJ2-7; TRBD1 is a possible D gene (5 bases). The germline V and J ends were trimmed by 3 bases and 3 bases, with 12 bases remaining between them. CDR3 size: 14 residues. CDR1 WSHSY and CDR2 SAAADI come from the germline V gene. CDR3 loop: CASSDSSGIYEQYF. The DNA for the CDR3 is TGCGCCAGCAGTGATAGCTCAGGGATCTACGAGCAGTACTTC.

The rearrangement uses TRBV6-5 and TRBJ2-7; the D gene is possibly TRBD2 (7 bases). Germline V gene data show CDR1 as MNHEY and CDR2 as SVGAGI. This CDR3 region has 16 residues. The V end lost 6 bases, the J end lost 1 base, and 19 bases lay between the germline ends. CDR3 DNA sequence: TGTGCCAGCAGCTGGGGGGGGCCACAAATTTCCTACGAGCAGTACTTC. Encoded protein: CASSWGGPQISYEQYF.

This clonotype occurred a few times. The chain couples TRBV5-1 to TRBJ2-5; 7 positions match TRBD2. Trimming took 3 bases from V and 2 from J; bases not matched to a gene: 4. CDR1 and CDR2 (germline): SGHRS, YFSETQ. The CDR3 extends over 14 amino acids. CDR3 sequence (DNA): TGCGCCAGCAGCTGGGGGGGTACTCAAGAGACCCAGTACTTC. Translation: CASSWGGTQETQYF.

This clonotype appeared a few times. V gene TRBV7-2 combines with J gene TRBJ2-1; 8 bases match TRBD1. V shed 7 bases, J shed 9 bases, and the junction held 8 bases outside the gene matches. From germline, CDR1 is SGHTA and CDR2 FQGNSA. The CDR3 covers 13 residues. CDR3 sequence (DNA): TGTGCCAGCAACCCAGACAGGGGCACTGAGCAGTTCTTC. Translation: CASNPDRGTEQFF.

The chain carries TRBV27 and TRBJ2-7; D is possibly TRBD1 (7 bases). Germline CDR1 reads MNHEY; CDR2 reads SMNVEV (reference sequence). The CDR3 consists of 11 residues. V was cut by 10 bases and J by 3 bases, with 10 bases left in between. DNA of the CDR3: TGTGCCACCAGGGGGGTCTACGAGCAGTACTTC. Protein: CATRGVYEQYF.

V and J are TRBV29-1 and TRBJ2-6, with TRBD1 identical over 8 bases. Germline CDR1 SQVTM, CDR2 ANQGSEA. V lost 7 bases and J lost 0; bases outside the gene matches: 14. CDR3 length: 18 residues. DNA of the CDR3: TGCAGCGCTGACAGGGGCAAAACTGATCCCTCTGGGGCCAACGTCCTGACTTTC. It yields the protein CSADRGKTDPSGANVLTF.

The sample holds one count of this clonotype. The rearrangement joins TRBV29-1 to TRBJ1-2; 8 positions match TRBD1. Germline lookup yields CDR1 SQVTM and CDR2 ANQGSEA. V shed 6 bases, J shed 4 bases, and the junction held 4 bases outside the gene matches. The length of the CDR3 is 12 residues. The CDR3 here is CSVQGVGYGYTF. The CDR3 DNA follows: TGCAGCGTACAGGGGGTGGGCTATGGCTACACCTTC.

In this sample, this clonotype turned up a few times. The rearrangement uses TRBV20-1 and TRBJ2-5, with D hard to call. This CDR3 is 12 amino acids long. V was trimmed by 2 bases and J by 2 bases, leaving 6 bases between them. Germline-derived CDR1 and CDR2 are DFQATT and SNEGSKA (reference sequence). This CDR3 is CSARQIQETQYF. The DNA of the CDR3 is TGCAGTGCTAGACAGATTCAAGAGACCCAGTACTTC.

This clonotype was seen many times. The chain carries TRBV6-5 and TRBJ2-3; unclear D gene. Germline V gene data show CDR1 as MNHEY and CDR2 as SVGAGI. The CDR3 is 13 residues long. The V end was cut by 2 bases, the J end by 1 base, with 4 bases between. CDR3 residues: CASSYGGTDTQYF. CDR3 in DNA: TGTGCCAGCAGTTACGGGGGCACAGATACGCAGTATTTT.

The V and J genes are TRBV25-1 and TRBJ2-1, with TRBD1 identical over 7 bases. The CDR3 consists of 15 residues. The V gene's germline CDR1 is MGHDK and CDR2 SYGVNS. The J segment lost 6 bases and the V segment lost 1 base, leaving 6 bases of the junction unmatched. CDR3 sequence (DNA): TGTGCCAGCAGTGAATTCAGGGGGAGTCTCAATGAGCAGTTCTTC. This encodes CASSEFRGSLNEQFF.

The CDR3 protein is CSVVLPTNEKLFF. CDR3 nucleotides: TGCAGCGTCGTCTTGCCAACTAATGAAAAACTGTTTTTT. The rearrangement joins TRBV29-1 to TRBJ1-4; D not resolved. V lost 6 bases and J lost 0, with 8 bases in between. The CDR3 extends over 13 amino acids. CDR1 and CDR2 (germline): SQVTM, ANQGSEA. The variable domain in full, completed from reference TRBV29-1 and TRBJ1-4, reads SAVISQKPSRDICQRGTSLTIQCQVDSQVTMMFWYRQQPGQSLTLIATANQGSEATYESGFVIDKFPISRPNLTFSTLTVSNMSPEDSSIYLCSVVLPTNEKLFFGSGTQLSVL.

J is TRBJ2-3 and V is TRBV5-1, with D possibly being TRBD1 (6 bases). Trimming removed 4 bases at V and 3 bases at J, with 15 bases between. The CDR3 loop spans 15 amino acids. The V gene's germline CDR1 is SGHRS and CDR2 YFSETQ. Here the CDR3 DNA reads TGCGCCAGCAGCATCAGGGGAGTTAAGACAGATACGCAGTATTTT. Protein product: CASSIRGVKTDTQYF. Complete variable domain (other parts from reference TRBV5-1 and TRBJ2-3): KAGVTQTPRYLIKTRGQQVTLSCSPISGHRSVSWYQQTPGQGLQFLFEYFSETQRNKGNFPGRFSGRQFSNSRSEMNVSTLELGDSALYLCASSIRGVKTDTQYFGPGTRLTVL.

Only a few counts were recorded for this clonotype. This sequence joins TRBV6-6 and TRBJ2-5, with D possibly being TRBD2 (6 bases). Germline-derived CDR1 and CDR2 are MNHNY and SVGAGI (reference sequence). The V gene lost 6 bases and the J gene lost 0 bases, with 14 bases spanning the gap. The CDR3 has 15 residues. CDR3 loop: CASRPRDWNQETQYF. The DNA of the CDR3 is TGTGCCAGCAGGCCCCGGGACTGGAACCAAGAGACCCAGTACTTC.

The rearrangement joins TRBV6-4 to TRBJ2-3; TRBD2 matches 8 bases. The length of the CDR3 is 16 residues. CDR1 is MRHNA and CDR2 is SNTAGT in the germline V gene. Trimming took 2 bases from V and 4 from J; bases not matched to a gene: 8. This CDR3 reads CASSDPAGGGADTQYF. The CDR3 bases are TGTGCCAGCAGTGACCCGGCGGGGGGAGGCGCAGATACGCAGTATTTT.

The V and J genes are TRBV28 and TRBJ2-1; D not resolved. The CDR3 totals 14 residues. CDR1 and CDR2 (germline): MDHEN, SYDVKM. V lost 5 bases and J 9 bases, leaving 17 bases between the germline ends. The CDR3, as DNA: TGTGCCAGCAGTGGGAAATTAAGGACGGCTGAGCAGTTCTTC. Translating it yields CASSGKLRTAEQFF.

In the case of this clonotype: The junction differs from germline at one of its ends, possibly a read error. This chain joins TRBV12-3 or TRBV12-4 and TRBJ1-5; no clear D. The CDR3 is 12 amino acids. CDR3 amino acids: CASSYPNQPRHF. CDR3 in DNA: TGTGCCAGTAGTTACCCCAATCAGCCCCGGCATTTT.

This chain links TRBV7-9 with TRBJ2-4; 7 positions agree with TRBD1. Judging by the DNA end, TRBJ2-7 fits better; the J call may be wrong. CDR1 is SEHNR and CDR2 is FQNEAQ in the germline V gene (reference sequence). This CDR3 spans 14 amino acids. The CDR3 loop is CASSPRDRKYEQYF. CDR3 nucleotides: TGTGCCAGCAGCCCCCGGGACAGAAAATACGAGCAGTACTTC.

This CDR3 reads CSDHVASEQFF. The CDR3 DNA reads as TGCAGTGATCACGTAGCCAGTGAGCAGTTCTTC. This chain uses TRBV20-1 with TRBJ2-1; D is unclear. This CDR3 is built from 11 residues. Per germline, CDR1 DFQATT and CDR2 SNEGSKA (reference sequence). V lost 7 bases, J lost 9 bases, and 13 bases lay in between.

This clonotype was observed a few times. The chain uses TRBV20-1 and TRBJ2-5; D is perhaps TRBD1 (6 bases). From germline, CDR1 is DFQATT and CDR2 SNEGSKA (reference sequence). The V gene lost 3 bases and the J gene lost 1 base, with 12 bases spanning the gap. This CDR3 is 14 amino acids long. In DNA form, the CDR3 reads TGCAGTGCTAGGGGGGCGCGGGTCCAAGAGACCCAGTACTTC. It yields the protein CSARGARVQETQYF.